Shown below are 19 T cell receptor beta chains from a single sample sequenced in a study of human T cells and chemical hapten exposure. Each CDR3 protein is one row after TCRdb ran MiXCR on the RACE reads. The sample carries approximately 80,000 distinct CDR3 sequences, roughly 15% recorded once. Time point given: pre-sensitization, week 0. Treatment described: therapeutic diphenylcyclopropenone sensitization with weekly scalp DPC. The sample in question was whole blood, obtained in connection with sensitization to the hapten diphenylcyclopropenone (DPC). The receptors here all came from a woman in her forties or fifties with alopecia areata. Some clones in this sample may be carry-over from other donors' samples.

In this sample, this clonotype turned up a few times. This chain joins TRBV7-7 and TRBJ1-4; 11 bases line up with TRBD1. Trimming took 5 bases from V and 8 from J; bases not matched to a gene: 7. Germline loops: CDR1 SSHAT, CDR2 FNYEAQ (reference sequence). The CDR3 is 15 residues long. The CDR3 DNA sequence: TGTGCCAGCAGCGACGGACAGGGGGCTTTCGAAAAACTGTTTTTT. Translated: CASSDGQGAFEKLFF.

This rearrangement joins TRBV4-3 to TRBJ2-1; 10 bases fit TRBD2. V lost 0 bases and J lost 2; bases outside the gene matches: 10. CDR1 and CDR2 (germline): LGHNA, YSLEER. The CDR3 runs 19 residues. This CDR3 is CASSQEETGSGRAYNEQFF. The CDR3 region has the DNA TGCGCCAGCAGCCAAGAAGAAACGGGGAGCGGGAGGGCCTACAATGAGCAGTTCTTC.

V gene TRBV9 combines with J gene TRBJ2-3, with 10 nucleotides matching TRBD2. The CDR3 length is 15 residues. J gave up 6 bases and V 0 bases, and 4 bases lay outside the gene matches. CDR1 is SGDLS and CDR2 is YYNGEE in the germline V gene. The CDR3 bases are TGTGCCAGCAGCGTAGGAGTTAGCGGGGGGGATACGCAGTATTTT. Its protein product is CASSVGVSGGDTQYF.

This clonotype was observed a few times. The J gene is TRBJ1-5, the V gene TRBV18; 7 bases are shared with TRBD1. The germline V gene encodes CDR1 KGHSH and CDR2 LQKENI. Trimming removed 4 bases from V and 0 bases from J; junction bases left unmatched: 6. The CDR3 runs to 16 residues. Here the CDR3 reads CASSLRDSNSNQPQHF. Here the CDR3 DNA reads TGTGCCAGCTCACTCAGGGACAGTAATAGCAATCAGCCCCAGCATTTT.

This sequence joins TRBV9 and TRBJ2-5, with a weak D call TRBD1 (5 bases). CDR3 length: 14 amino acids. CDR1 SGDLS and CDR2 YYNGEE come from the germline V gene. The germline V and J ends were trimmed by 4 bases and 1 base, with 11 bases remaining between them. CDR3 sequence reads: CASSTDSIQETQYF. CDR3 nucleotide sequence: TGTGCCAGCAGCACAGACAGTATCCAAGAGACCCAGTACTTC.

This chain connects TRBV6-6 to TRBJ2-7; 7 bases agree with TRBD1. This CDR3 is built from 16 residues. The germline gives CDR1 MNHNY, CDR2 SVGAGI (reference sequence). The V and J ends lost 2 bases and 5 bases, in that order; junction bases with no gene match: 12. Here the CDR3 DNA reads TGTGCCAGCAGTTACGCCTCCCGACAGGGTGCCCACGAGCAGTACTTC. Translating it yields CASSYASRQGAHEQYF.

This clonotype was observed a few times. The CDR3 DNA reads TGTGCCAGCAGTGAACTACAGGGGTCGGCAGCTGAAGCTTTCTTT. Translating it yields CASSELQGSAAEAFF. The J gene is TRBJ1-1, the V gene TRBV2; 7 bases align to TRBD1. With V trimmed by 2 bases and J by 6 bases, 9 bases remained unmatched. This CDR3 is 15 amino acids long. The germline gives CDR1 SNHLY, CDR2 FYNNEI. Filled out from reference TRBV2 and TRBJ1-1, the complete variable domain reads EPEVTQTPSHQVTQMGQEVILRCVPISNHLYFYWYRQILGQKVEFLVSFYNNEISEKSEIFDDQFSVERPDGSNFTLKIRSTKLEDSAMYFCASSELQGSAAEAFFGQGTRLTVV.

The chain employs TRBV7-2 and TRBJ2-2; no firm D call. Germline loops: CDR1 SGHTA, CDR2 FQGNSA. Trimming took off 5 bases at V and 6 bases at J, with 16 bases between the two ends. This CDR3 is 15 amino acids long. The CDR3 region has the DNA TGTGCCAGCAGCCCGGCTGTAACACCATCCGGGGAGCTGTTTTTT. Amino acids: CASSPAVTPSGELFF. The full variable domain, in which reference TRBV7-2 and TRBJ2-2 provide the parts outside the CDR3, is GAGVSQSPSNKVTEKGKDVELRCDPISGHTALYWYRQSLGQGLEFLIYFQGNSAPDKSGLPSDRFSAERTGGSVSTLTIQRTQQEDSAVYLCASSPAVTPSGELFFGEGSRLTVL.

The chain uses TRBV6-6 and TRBJ2-3, with 8 bases matching TRBD2. Germline V gene lookup returns CDR1 MNHNY and CDR2 SVGAGI (reference sequence). Trimming cost V 2 bases and J 4 bases; bases outside gene matches: 8. This CDR3 spans 16 amino acids. CDR3 nucleotides: TGTGCCAGCAGTTACGGGACGGGAGGGCCCTCAGATACGCAGTATTTT. It yields the protein CASSYGTGGPSDTQYF.

The sample holds a few counts of this clonotype. The chain links TRBV4-3 to TRBJ1-6; D perhaps matches TRBD1 (6 bases). Trimming cost V 4 bases and J 6 bases, with 13 bases left between them. The CDR3 covers 15 residues. Germline V gene data show CDR1 as LGHNA and CDR2 as YSLEER. CDR3 amino acids: CASSLSWGANSPLHF. The CDR3 DNA is TGCGCCAGCAGCCTATCGTGGGGGGCTAATTCACCCCTCCACTTT.

The V call is TRBV9, the J call TRBJ2-3; 14 nucleotides align to TRBD2. V lost 4 bases and J lost 3; bases outside the gene matches: 10. Germline V gene lookup returns CDR1 SGDLS and CDR2 YYNGEE. This CDR3 contains 18 residues. The CDR3 bases are TGTGCCAGCAGCCCTAGTGGGACTAGCGGGAGTGCGACAGATACGCAGTATTTT. The encoded protein is CASSPSGTSGSATDTQYF.

The chain carries TRBV2 and TRBJ2-1; 11 nucleotides line up with TRBD2. CDR3 length equals 14 residues. Germline trimming cut 3 bases from V and 9 bases from J; bases unmatched to any gene: 4. CDR1 and CDR2 from the germline V gene are SNHLY and FYNNEI. This CDR3 is CASSETSGTREQFF. The CDR3, as DNA: TGTGCCAGCAGTGAGACTAGCGGGACTCGTGAGCAGTTCTTC.

Worth noting for this clonotype: An end of the junction differs from the germline gene, which may be a read error. The genes are TRBV5-5 and TRBJ1-5; tentatively, D is TRBD1 (6 bases). The CDR3 runs to 14 residues. CDR1 SGHKS and CDR2 YYEKEE come from the germline V gene (reference sequence). CDR3 residues: CASSPSDSYHPQHF. The CDR3 DNA reads TGTGCCAGCAGCCCCTCGGACAGCTATCATCCCCAGCATTTT.

The J gene is TRBJ2-1, the V gene TRBV3-1; 11 nucleotides match TRBD2. Unmatched junction bases numbered 7, after V lost 8 bases and J lost 4 bases. The CDR3 totals 15 residues. Germline CDR1 reads LGHDT; CDR2 reads YNNKEL (reference sequence). The CDR3 DNA is TGTGCCAGCCAGACGGGGACTAGCGGTTACAATGAGCAGTTCTTC. Its protein is CASQTGTSGYNEQFF.

Only a few counts were recorded for this clonotype. This chain connects TRBV29-1 to TRBJ2-1, with D possibly matching TRBD2 (5 bases). The CDR3 runs 14 residues. Germline V lookup: CDR1 SQVTM, CDR2 ANQGSEA. With 4 bases removed from V and 5 bases from J, the gap between germline ends came to 15 bases. DNA of the CDR3: TGCAGCGTTGGGAGGCCCGGAGGTAACAATGAGCAGTTCTTC. Its protein is CSVGRPGGNNEQFF.

This clonotype was recorded a few times. The rearrangement joins TRBV5-4 to TRBJ2-5, with 10 bases that match TRBD2. The CDR3 is 17 residues long. The V segment lost 0 bases and the J segment 5 bases; nucleotides outside the gene matches: 10. Germline V gene data show CDR1 as SGHNT and CDR2 as YYREEE (reference sequence). The CDR3 region is CASSLDPSGSYGETQYF. In DNA form, the CDR3 reads TGTGCCAGCAGCTTGGACCCTAGCGGGAGTTACGGCGAGACCCAGTACTTC. Full variable domain (remainder filled in from reference TRBV5-4 and TRBJ2-5): ETGVTQSPTHLIKTRGQQVTLRCSSQSGHNTVSWYQQALGQGPQFIFQYYREEENGRGNFPPRFSGLQFPNYSSELNVNALELDDSALYLCASSLDPSGSYGETQYFGPGTRLLVL.

The rearrangement links TRBV7-6 to TRBJ2-3, with 10 bases that match TRBD2. After removal of 5 bases from V and 6 bases from J, the junction contained 5 bases not matched to a gene. Germline CDR1 and CDR2: SGHVS and FNYEAQ. The CDR3 spans 14 residues. The CDR3 DNA reads TGTGCCAGCAGCGAAAGCGGGAGGGGTGATACGCAGTATTTT. Translated: CASSESGRGDTQYF. Full variable domain (rest looked up from reference TRBV7-6 and TRBJ2-3): GAGVSQSPRYKVTKRGQDVALRCDPISGHVSLYWYRQALGQGPEFLTYFNYEAQQDKSGLPNDRFSAERPEGSISTLTIQRTEQRDSAMYRCASSESGRGDTQYFGPGTRLTVL.

The genes are TRBV29-1 and TRBJ1-1; perhaps TRBD1 as D (5 bases). CDR1 and CDR2 from the germline V gene are SQVTM and ANQGSEA. This CDR3 contains 11 residues. V lost 6 bases and J lost 1, with 6 bases in between. CDR3 bases: TGCAGCGTAGACAGGAACACTGAAGCTTTCTTT. Translation: CSVDRNTEAFF.

The CDR3 DNA reads as TGTGCCAGCAGCTTAGGCGGAGGTTCGGATTCACCCCTCCACTTT. Encoded protein: CASSLGGGSDSPLHF. This chain connects TRBV7-6 to TRBJ1-6; no firm D call. CDR3 size: 15 residues. Trimming shortened V by 1 base and J by 8 bases, and 12 bases separated the two germline ends. CDR1 and CDR2 from the germline V gene are SGHVS and FNYEAQ.